The clone carrying this T cell receptor beta chain was seen more than once but under ten times. Its antigen is currently unknown. The sample is drawn from a study of CD8+ T cells in alopecia areata. Study-wide background: Scoring treated patients' severity relied on the percentage of scalp area affected.

Regarding the study as a whole: Scalp sample sequencing also detects resident alphabeta T cells of normal skin. Scalp lesions, especially in alopecia totalis/universalis, had higher clonality than normal scalp.

Extraction and reverse transcription of RNA yielded cDNA as the sequencing template. Sequencing was performed with immunoSEQ multiplex PCR; in TCRdb, only in-frame clones are kept and a portion is missing. The sample holds 65,000 to 75,000 clones, approximately 28% seen once. Trimming removed 5 bases at V and 2 bases at J, with 7 bases between. Germline values: CDR1 MGHDK, CDR2 SYGVNS. This CDR3 contains 12 residues. Sample treatment: oral pan-JAK inhibitor, 5-10 mg twice daily. PBMCs, the starting material, were the source of sorted CD4+ and CD8+ T cells. The TCR comes from a human donor with alopecia areata. This sequence joins TRBV25-1 and TRBJ2-7; no reliable D call. Material: CD8+ T cells sorted from blood, obtained at week 4, from a patient treated with tofacitinib. The CDR3 spells CASSLSTYEQYF. CDR3 DNA sequence: TGTGCCAGCAGTTTGAGTACCTACGAGCAGTACTTC.